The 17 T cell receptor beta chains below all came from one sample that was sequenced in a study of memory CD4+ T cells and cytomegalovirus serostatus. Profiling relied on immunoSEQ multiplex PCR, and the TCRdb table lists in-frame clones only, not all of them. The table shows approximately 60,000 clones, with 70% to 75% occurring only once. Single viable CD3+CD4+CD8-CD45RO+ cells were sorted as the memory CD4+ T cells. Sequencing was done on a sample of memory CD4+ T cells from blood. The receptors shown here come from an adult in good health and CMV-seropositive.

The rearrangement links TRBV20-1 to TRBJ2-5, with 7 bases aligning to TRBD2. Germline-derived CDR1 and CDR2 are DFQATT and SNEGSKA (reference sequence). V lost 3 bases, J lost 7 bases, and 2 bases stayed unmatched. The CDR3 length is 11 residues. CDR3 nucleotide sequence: TGCAGTGCTAGGAGCGGGGTGACCCAGTACTTC. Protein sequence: CSARSGVTQYF.

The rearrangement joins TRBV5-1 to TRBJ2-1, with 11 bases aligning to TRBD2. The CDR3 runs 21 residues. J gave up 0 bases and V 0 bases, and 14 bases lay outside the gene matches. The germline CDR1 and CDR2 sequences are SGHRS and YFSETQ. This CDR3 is CASSLERRGLAALSSYNEQFF. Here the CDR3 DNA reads TGCGCCAGCAGCTTGGAAAGGAGGGGACTAGCGGCCTTAAGCTCCTACAATGAGCAGTTCTTC.

CDR3 bases: TGTGCCAGCAGCTTAGGGGCAGGGTGGAACACTGAAGCTTTCTTT. Translation gives CASSLGAGWNTEAFF. This sequence joins TRBV7-2 and TRBJ1-1; D is possibly TRBD1 (5 bases). The V gene's germline CDR1 is SGHTA and CDR2 FQGNSA. Trimming shortened V by 1 base and J by 1 base, and 10 bases separated the two germline ends. This CDR3 has 15 residues.

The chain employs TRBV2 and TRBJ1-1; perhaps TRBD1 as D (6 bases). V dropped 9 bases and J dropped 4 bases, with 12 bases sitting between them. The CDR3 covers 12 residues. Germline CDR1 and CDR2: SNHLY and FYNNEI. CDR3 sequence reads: CASTGPGTEAFF. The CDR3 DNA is TGTGCCAGTACAGGGCCCGGCACTGAAGCTTTCTTT.

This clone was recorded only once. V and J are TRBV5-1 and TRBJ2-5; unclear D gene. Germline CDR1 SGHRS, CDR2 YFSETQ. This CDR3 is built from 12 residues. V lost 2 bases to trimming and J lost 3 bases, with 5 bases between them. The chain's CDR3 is CASSFREETQYF. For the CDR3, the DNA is TGCGCCAGCAGCTTCCGGGAAGAGACCCAGTACTTC.

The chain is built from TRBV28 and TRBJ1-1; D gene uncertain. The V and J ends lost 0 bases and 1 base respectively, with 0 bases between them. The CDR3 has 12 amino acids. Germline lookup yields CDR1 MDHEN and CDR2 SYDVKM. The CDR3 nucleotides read TGTGCCAGCAGTTTATGGAACACTGAAGCTTTCTTT. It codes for CASSLWNTEAFF.

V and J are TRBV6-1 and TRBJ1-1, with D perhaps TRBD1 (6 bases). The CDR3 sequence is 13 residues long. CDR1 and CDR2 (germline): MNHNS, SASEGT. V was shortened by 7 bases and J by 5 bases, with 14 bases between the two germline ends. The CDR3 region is CASTGQFMTEAFF. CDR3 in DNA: TGTGCCAGCACCGGACAGTTTATGACTGAAGCTTTCTTT.

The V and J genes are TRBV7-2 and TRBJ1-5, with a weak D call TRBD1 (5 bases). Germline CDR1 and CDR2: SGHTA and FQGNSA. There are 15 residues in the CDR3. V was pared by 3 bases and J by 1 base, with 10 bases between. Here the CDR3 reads CASSLSGQSNQPQHF. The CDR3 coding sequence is TGTGCCAGCAGCTTGTCTGGACAAAGCAATCAGCCCCAGCATTTT.

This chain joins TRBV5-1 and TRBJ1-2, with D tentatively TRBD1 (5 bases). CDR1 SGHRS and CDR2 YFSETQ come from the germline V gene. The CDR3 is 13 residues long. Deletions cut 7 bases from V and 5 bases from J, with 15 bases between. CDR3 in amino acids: CASVQEGSYGYTF. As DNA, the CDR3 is TGCGCCAGCGTCCAGGAGGGGAGTTATGGCTACACCTTC.

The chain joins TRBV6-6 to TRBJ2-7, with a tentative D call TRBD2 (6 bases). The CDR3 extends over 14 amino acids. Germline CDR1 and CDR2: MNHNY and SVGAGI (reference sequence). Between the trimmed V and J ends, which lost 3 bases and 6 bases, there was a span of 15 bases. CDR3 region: CASSYLPGDSEQYV. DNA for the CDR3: TGTGCCAGCAGTTATTTGCCGGGGGATTCCGAGCAGTACGTC.

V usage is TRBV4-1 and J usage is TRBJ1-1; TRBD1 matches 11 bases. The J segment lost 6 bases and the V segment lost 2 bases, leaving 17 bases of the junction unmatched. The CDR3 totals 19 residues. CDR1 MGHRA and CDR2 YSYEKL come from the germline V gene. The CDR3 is CASSQLSGPWTGGESEAFF. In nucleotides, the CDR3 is TGCGCCAGCAGCCAACTCAGTGGCCCCTGGACAGGGGGCGAGTCTGAAGCTTTCTTT.

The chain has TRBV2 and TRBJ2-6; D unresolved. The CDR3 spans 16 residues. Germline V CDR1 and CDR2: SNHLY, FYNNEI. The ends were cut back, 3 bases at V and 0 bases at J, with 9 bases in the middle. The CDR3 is CASSEQPHSGANVLTF. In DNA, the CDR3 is TGTGCCAGCAGTGAGCAACCCCACTCTGGGGCCAACGTCCTGACTTTC.

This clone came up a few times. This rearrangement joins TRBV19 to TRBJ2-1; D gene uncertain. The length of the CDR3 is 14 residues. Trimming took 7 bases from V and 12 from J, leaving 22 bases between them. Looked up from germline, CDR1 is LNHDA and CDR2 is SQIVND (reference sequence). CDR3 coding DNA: TGTGCCAGTACCATTACCGAAGACCCCGTGGTGCAGTTCTTC. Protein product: CASTITEDPVVQFF.

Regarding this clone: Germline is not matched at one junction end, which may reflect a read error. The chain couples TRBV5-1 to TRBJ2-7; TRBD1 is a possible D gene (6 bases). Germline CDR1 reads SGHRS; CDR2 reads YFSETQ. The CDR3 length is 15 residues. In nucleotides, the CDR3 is TGCGCCAGCAGCTCCCCGACAGGTATCTCCCACGAGCAGTACTTC. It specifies CASSSPTGISHEQYF.

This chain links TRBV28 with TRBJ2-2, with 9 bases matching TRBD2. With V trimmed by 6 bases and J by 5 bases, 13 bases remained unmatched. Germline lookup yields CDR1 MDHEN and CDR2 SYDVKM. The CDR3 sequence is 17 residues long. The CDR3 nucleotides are TGTGCCAGCAGATATAATAAAGTAGCGGGAGAGACCGGGGAGCTGTTTTTT. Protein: CASRYNKVAGETGELFF.

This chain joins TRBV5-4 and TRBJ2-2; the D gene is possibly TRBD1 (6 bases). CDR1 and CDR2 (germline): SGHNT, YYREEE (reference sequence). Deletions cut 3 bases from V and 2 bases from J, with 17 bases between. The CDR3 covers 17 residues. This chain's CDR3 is CASSSPRGSANTGELFF. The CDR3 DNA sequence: TGTGCCAGCAGCTCTCCCAGGGGCTCAGCAAACACCGGGGAGCTGTTTTTT.

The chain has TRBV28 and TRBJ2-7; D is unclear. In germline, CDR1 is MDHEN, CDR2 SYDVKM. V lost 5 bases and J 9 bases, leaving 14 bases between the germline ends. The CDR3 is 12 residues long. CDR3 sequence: CASSAEYGGQYF. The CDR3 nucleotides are TGTGCCAGCAGTGCCGAGTACGGTGGGCAGTACTTC.